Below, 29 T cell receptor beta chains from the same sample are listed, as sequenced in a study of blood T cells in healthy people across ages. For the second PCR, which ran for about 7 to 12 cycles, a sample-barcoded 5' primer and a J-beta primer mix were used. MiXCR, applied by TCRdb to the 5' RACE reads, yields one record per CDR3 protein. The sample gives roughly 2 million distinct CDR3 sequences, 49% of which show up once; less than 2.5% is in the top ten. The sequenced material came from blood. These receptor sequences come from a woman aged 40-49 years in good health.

This CDR3 is CASRTRAPETPRLYGYTF. Written as DNA, the CDR3 is TGTGCCAGCAGGACCCGGGCTCCGGAAACCCCTCGACTCTATGGCTACACCTTC. This chain links TRBV6-1 with TRBJ1-2; D is unclear. This CDR3 has 18 amino acids. The V end was cut by 6 bases, the J end by 4 bases, with 27 bases between. Germline-derived CDR1 and CDR2 are MNHNS and SASEGT.

CDR3 in DNA: TGCAGTGCTAGAGAGGGACGGCTGAATTCACCCCTCCACTTT. Translation gives CSAREGRLNSPLHF. The chain joins TRBV20-1 to TRBJ1-6, with a possible D match to TRBD1 (5 bases). V lost 0 bases, J lost 7 bases, and 10 bases lay in between. The germline CDR1 and CDR2 sequences are DFQATT and SNEGSKA (reference sequence). This CDR3 is built from 14 residues.

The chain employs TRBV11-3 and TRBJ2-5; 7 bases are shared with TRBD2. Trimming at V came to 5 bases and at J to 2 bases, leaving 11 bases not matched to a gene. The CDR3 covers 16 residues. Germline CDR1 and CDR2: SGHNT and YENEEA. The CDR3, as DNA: TGTGCCAGCAGCCCCGGGACTACCAAGTTACAAGAGACCCAGTACTTC. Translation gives CASSPGTTKLQETQYF. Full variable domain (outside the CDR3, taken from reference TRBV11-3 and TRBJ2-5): EAGVVQSPRYKIIEKKQPVAFWCNPISGHNTLYWYLQNLGQGPELLIRYENEEAVDDSQLPKDRFSAERLKGVDSTLKIQPAELGDSAVYLCASSPGTTKLQETQYFGPGTRLLVL.

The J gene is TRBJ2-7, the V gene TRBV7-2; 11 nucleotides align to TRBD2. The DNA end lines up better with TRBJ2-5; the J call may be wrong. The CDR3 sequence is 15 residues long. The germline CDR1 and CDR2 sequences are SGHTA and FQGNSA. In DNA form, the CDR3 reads TGTGCCAGCAGCTTACTAGGACTAGCGGGAGAGACCCAGTACTTC. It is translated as CASSLLGLAGETQYF.

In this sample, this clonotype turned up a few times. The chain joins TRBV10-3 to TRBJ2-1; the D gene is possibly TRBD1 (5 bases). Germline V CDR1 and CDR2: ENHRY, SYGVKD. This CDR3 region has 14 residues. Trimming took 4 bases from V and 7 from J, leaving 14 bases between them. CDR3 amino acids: CAISAWAGNNEQFF. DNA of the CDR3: TGTGCCATCAGTGCTTGGGCAGGGAATAATGAGCAGTTCTTC.

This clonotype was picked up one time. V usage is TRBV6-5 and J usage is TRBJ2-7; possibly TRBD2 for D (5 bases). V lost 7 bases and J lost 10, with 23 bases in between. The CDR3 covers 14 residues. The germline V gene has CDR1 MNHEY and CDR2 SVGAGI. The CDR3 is CASKRKTRDKAQYF. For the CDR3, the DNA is TGTGCCAGCAAGAGGAAAACCCGGGATAAGGCCCAGTACTTC.

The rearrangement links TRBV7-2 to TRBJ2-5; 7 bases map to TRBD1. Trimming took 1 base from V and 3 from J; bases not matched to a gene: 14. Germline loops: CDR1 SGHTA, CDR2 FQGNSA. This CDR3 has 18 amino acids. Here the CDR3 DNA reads TGTGCCAGCAGCTTAGTGTCTGGGACAGCGGACACCAAAGAGACCCAGTACTTC. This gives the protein CASSLVSGTADTKETQYF. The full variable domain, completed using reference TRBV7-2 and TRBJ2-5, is GAGVSQSPSNKVTEKGKDVELRCDPISGHTALYWYRQSLGQGLEFLIYFQGNSAPDKSGLPSDRFSAERTGGSVSTLTIQRTQQEDSAVYLCASSLVSGTADTKETQYFGPGTRLLVL.

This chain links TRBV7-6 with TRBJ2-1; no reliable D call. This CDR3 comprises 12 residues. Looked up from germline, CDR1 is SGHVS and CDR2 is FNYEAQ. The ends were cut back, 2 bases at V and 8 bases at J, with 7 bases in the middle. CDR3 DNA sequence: TGTGCCAGCAGCTTAAAACGCGATGAGCAGTTCTTC. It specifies CASSLKRDEQFF.

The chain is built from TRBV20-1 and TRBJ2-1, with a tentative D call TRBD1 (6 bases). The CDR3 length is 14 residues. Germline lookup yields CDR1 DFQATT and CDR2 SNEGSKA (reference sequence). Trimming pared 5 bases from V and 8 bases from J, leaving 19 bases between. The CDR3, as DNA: TGCAGTGCTGGAACTTCCAGGGGCCGGGATGAGCAGTTCTTC. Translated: CSAGTSRGRDEQFF.

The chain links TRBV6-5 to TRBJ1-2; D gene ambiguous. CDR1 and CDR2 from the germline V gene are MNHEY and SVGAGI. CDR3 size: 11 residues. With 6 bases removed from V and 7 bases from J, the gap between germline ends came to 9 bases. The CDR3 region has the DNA TGTGCCAGCAGCGGAGGAACTGGCTACACCTTC. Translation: CASSGGTGYTF.

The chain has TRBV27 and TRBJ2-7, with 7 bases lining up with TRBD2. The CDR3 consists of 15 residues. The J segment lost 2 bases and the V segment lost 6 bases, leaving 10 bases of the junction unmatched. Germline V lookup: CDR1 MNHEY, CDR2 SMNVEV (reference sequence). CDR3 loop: CASSLELASTYEQYF. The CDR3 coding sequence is TGTGCCAGCAGCCTTGAACTAGCGTCGACCTACGAGCAGTACTTC.

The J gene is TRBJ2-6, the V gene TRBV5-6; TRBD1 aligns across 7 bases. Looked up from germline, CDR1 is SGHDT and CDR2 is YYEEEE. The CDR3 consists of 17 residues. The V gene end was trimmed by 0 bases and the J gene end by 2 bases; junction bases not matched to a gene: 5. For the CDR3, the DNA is TGTGCCAGCAGCTTGGTAGGGGGCTCCCCTGGGGCCAACGTCCTGACTTTC. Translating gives CASSLVGGSPGANVLTF.

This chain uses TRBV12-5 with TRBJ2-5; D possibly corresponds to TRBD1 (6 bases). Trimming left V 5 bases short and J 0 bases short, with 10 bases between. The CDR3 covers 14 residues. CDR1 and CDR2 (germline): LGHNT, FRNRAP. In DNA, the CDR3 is TGTGCTAGTGGTACAGGGAAAAACCAAGAGACCCAGTACTTC. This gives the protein CASGTGKNQETQYF.

DNA for the CDR3: TGTGCCAGCAGCTTTGAGGGACAGGGAGGTGAAAAACTGTTTTTT. It yields the protein CASSFEGQGGEKLFF. The chain combines TRBV7-2 with TRBJ1-4, with 9 nucleotides matching TRBD1. J gave up 7 bases and V 3 bases, and 6 bases lay outside the gene matches. Germline V CDR1 and CDR2: SGHTA, FQGNSA. This CDR3 is built from 15 residues.

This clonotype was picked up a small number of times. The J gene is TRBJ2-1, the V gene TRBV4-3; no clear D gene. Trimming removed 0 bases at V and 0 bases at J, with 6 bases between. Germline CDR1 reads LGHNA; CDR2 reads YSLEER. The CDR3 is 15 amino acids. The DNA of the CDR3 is TGCGCCAGCAGCCAAGAGCACCTCTCCTACAATGAGCAGTTCTTC. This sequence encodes CASSQEHLSYNEQFF.

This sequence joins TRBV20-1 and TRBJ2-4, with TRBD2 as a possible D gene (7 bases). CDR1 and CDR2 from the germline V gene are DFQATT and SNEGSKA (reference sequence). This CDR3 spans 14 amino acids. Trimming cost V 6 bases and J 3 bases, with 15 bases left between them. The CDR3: CSAGRGQGKNIQYF. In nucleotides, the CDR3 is TGCAGTGCCGGGCGGGGGCAGGGCAAAAACATTCAGTACTTC.

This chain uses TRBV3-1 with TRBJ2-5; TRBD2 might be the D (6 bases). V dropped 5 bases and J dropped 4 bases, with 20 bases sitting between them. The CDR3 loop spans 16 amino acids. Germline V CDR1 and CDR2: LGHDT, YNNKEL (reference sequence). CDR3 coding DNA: TGTGCCAGCAGCACCCCTGTGGCAGGAGCGGGAGAGACCCAGTACTTC. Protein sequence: CASSTPVAGAGETQYF.

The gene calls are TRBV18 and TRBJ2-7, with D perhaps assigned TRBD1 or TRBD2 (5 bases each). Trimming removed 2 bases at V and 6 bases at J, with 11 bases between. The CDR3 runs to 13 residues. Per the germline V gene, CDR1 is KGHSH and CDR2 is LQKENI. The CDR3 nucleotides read TGTGCCAGCTCACCAGGCAGGGCGGGCGAGCAGTACTTC. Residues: CASSPGRAGEQYF.

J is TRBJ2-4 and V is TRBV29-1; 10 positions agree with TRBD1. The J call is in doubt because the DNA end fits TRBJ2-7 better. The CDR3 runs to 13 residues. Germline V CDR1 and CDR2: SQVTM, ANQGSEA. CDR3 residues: CSVLTGGLYEQYF. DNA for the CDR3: TGCAGCGTGCTGACAGGGGGCCTTTACGAGCAGTACTTC.

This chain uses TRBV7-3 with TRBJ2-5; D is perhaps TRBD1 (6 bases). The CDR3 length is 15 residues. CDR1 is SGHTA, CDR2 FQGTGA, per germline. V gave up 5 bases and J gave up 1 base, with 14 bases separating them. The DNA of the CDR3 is TGTGCCAGCAGCAATGGGGACACTAGCCAAGAGACCCAGTACTTC. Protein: CASSNGDTSQETQYF.

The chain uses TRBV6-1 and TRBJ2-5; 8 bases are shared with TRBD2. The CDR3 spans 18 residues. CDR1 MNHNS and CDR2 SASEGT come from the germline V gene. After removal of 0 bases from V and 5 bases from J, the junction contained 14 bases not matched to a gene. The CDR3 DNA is TGTGCCAGCAGTGAAGCCTCATTTAGCGGGGCGCCACGTGAGACCCAGTACTTC. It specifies CASSEASFSGAPRETQYF.

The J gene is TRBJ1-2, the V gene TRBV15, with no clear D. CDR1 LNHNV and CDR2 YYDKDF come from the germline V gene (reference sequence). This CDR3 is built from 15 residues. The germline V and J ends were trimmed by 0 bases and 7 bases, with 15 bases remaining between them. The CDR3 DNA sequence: TGTGCCACCAGCAGAGATTCGGCCCTCCAGCGTGGCTACACCTTC. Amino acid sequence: CATSRDSALQRGYTF.

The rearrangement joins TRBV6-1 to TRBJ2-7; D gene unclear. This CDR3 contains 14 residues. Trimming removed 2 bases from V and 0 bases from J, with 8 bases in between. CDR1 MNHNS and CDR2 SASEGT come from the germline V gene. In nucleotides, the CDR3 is TGTGCCAGCAGTGAACAGAGGACCTCCTACGAGCAGTACTTC. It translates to CASSEQRTSYEQYF.

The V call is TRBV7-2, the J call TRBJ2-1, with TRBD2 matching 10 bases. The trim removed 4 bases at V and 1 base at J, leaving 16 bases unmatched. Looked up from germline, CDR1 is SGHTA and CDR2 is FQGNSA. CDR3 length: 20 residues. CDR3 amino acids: CASSYAWSGGAVRSYNEQFF. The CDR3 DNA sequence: TGTGCCAGCAGCTACGCGTGGAGCGGGGGGGCGGTTAGGTCCTACAATGAGCAGTTCTTC.

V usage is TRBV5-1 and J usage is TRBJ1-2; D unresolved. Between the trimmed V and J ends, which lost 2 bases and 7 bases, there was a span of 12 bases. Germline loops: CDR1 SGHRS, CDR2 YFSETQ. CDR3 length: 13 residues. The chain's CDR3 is CASSLSEAAGYTF. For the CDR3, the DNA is TGCGCCAGCAGCTTATCAGAGGCAGCTGGCTACACCTTC. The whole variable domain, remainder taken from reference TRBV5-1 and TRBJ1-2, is KAGVTQTPRYLIKTRGQQVTLSCSPISGHRSVSWYQQTPGQGLQFLFEYFSETQRNKGNFPGRFSGRQFSNSRSEMNVSTLELGDSALYLCASSLSEAAGYTFGSGTRLTVV.

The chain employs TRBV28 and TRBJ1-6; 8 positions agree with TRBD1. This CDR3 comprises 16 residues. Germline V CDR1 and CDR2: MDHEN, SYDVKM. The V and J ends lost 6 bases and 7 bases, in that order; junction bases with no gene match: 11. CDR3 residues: CASSPRRTGRNSPLHF. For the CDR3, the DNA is TGTGCCAGCAGCCCCCGTCGGACAGGGCGGAATTCACCCCTCCACTTT.

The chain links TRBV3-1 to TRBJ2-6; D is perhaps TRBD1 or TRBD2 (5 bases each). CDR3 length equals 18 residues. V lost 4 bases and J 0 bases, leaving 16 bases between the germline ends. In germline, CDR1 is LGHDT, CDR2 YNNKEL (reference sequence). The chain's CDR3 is CASSPRGRTSSGANVLTF. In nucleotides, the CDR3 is TGTGCCAGCAGCCCCCGGGGCCGCACAAGCTCTGGGGCCAACGTCCTGACTTTC. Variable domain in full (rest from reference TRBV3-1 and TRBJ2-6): DTAVSQTPKYLVTQMGNDKSIKCEQNLGHDTMYWYKQDSKKFLKIMFSYNNKELIINETVPNRFSPKSPDKAHLNLHINSLELGDSAVYFCASSPRGRTSSGANVLTFGAGSRLTVL.

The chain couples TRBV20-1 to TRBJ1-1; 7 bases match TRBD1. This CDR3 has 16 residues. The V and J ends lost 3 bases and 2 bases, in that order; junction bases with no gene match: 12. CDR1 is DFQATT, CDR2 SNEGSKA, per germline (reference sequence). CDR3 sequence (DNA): TGCAGTGCTAGCCCCAGGGGGGGGGAGATCAACACTGAAGCTTTCTTT. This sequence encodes CSASPRGGEINTEAFF.

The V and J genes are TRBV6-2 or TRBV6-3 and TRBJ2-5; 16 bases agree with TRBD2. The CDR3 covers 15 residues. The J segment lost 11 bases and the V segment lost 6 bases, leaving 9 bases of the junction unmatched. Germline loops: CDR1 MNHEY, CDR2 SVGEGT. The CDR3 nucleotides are TGTGCCAGCAGCCCAGGGACTAGCGGGAGGGGTGAGCAGTACTTC. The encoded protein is CASSPGTSGRGEQYF.